Listed here are 32 T cell receptor beta chains from one sample, sequenced in a study of shared T cell receptors in the human thymus. The assay was immunoSEQ multiplex PCR, and TCRdb's table has in-frame clones only and misses some. Of about 380,000 clones listed, 85% to 95% are singletons. Material: thymocytes. These receptors all come from a human donor.

This chain connects TRBV19 to TRBJ2-1; D is uncertain. This CDR3 has 13 amino acids. V shed 0 bases and J shed 6 bases, with 6 bases lying between them. Looked up from germline, CDR1 is LNHDA and CDR2 is SQIVND (reference sequence). The CDR3 sequence: CASSIDSFNEQFF. Written as DNA, the CDR3 is TGTGCCAGTAGTATAGACAGTTTCAATGAGCAGTTCTTC. The full variable domain, its missing parts supplied by reference TRBV19 and TRBJ2-1, is DGGITQSPKYLFRKEGQNVTLSCEQNLNHDAMYWYRQDPGQGLRLIYYSQIVNDFQKGDIAEGYSVSREKKESFPLTVTSAQKNPTAFYLCASSIDSFNEQFFGPGTRLTVL.

This sequence joins TRBV11-2 and TRBJ2-1, with 11 bases identical to TRBD2. The CDR3 length is 18 residues. Germline V gene lookup returns CDR1 SGHAT and CDR2 FQNNGV. Trimming took 0 bases from V and 6 from J; bases not matched to a gene: 10. The CDR3 sequence is CASSLDLAGGALRNEQFF. The CDR3, as DNA: TGTGCCAGCAGCTTAGACCTAGCGGGAGGCGCATTGCGCAATGAGCAGTTCTTC.

The DNA for the CDR3 is TGCGCCAGCTCGCCGGACAGGGGAGTCTCTGGGGCCAACGTCCTGACTTTC. Protein sequence: CASSPDRGVSGANVLTF. The chain joins TRBV10-1 to TRBJ2-6, with 9 bases fitting TRBD1. The junction had 8 bases not matched to a gene; V was cut back by 8 bases and J by 0 bases. CDR3 length: 17 amino acids. CDR1 is WNHNN, CDR2 SYGVQD, per germline (reference sequence).

This clone was seen just once. The V and J genes are TRBV19 and TRBJ1-1; 7 bases fit TRBD1. Losses at the gene ends were 7 bases for V and 1 base for J; bases not matched to a gene: 9. The germline V gene has CDR1 LNHDA and CDR2 SQIVND (reference sequence). The CDR3 spans 15 residues. CDR3 nucleotides: TGTGCCAGTACCCCAGGGGGGGGCAGGAACACTGAAGCTTTCTTT. Its translation is CASTPGGGRNTEAFF.

The J gene is TRBJ2-6, the V gene TRBV27; 8 nucleotides align to TRBD1. CDR3 size: 19 residues. V shed 5 bases and J 0 bases; nucleotides not matched to a gene: 12. CDR1 and CDR2 (germline): MNHEY, SMNVEV (reference sequence). The CDR3 spells CASSQDRDRFSSGANVLTF. The CDR3 DNA follows: TGTGCCAGCAGTCAGGACAGGGACCGATTTTCCTCTGGGGCCAACGTCCTGACTTTC.

This clone occurred once. The chain couples TRBV14 to TRBJ2-3; D gene uncertain. Deletions cut 4 bases from V and 6 bases from J, with 8 bases between. The germline gives CDR1 SGHDN, CDR2 FVKESK. CDR3 length: 12 amino acids. The CDR3 nucleotides read TGTGCCAGCAGCCCCCCCGGGGATACGCAGTATTTT. Translating gives CASSPPGDTQYF.

The J gene is TRBJ2-2, the V gene TRBV5-6; TRBD2 aligns across 14 bases. From germline, CDR1 is SGHDT and CDR2 YYEEEE. The CDR3 has 18 amino acids. Losses at the gene ends were 2 bases for V and 4 bases for J; bases not matched to a gene: 7. The chain's CDR3 is CASSLGTSGRAVTGELFF. DNA for the CDR3: TGTGCCAGCAGCTTAGGGACTAGCGGGAGAGCCGTCACCGGGGAGCTGTTTTTT. Full variable domain (outside the CDR3, taken from reference TRBV5-6 and TRBJ2-2): DAGVTQSPTHLIKTRGQQVTLRCSPKSGHDTVSWYQQALGQGPQFIFQYYEEEERQRGNFPDRFSGHQFPNYSSELNVNALLLGDSALYLCASSLGTSGRAVTGELFFGEGSRLTVL.

This rearrangement joins TRBV28 to TRBJ2-7; 9 positions match TRBD1. Germline V gene sequence: CDR1 MDHEN, CDR2 SYDVKM. This CDR3 spans 15 amino acids. V trimming: 5 bases; J trimming: 3 bases; junction bases outside the gene matches: 8. CDR3 protein: CASSLTQGAHYEQYF. The CDR3 bases are TGTGCCAGCAGTCTTACACAGGGGGCCCACTACGAGCAGTACTTC.

The rearrangement uses TRBV5-4 and TRBJ2-1; tentative D call: TRBD2 (5 bases). Trimming took 1 base from V and 1 from J, leaving 12 bases between them. This CDR3 comprises 16 residues. The germline V gene has CDR1 SGHNT and CDR2 YYREEE (reference sequence). The CDR3 sequence: CASSLMGLASYNEQFF. The CDR3 DNA sequence: TGTGCCAGCAGCTTGATGGGCCTAGCATCCTACAATGAGCAGTTCTTC.

This chain connects TRBV19 to TRBJ1-5; unclear D gene. CDR3 length: 15 residues. Germline values: CDR1 LNHDA, CDR2 SQIVND (reference sequence). V lost 3 bases and J 6 bases, leaving 15 bases between the germline ends. CDR3 in DNA: TGTGCCAGTAGTATGGCCGGGTCTGCTACTCAGCCCCAGCATTTT. Translation gives CASSMAGSATQPQHF.

The chain carries TRBV6-5 and TRBJ2-3; D uncertain. The CDR3 length is 15 residues. Germline loops: CDR1 MNHEY, CDR2 SVGAGI. Trimming pared 0 bases from V and 3 bases from J, leaving 10 bases between. This chain's CDR3 is CASSYSKSRTDTQYF. CDR3 DNA sequence: TGTGCCAGCAGTTACTCGAAGTCCAGGACAGATACGCAGTATTTT.

V is TRBV19 and J is TRBJ1-1, with TRBD1 matching 10 bases. The CDR3 has 18 amino acids. Trimming took 6 bases from V and 6 from J; bases not matched to a gene: 19. Germline values: CDR1 LNHDA, CDR2 SQIVND (reference sequence). DNA of the CDR3: TGTGCCAGTAGGCGGACCGGGACAGGGGAAGAATACGGCGCTGAAGCTTTCTTT. It yields the protein CASRRTGTGEEYGAEAFF. The whole variable domain, filled in from reference TRBV19 and TRBJ1-1, reads DGGITQSPKYLFRKEGQNVTLSCEQNLNHDAMYWYRQDPGQGLRLIYYSQIVNDFQKGDIAEGYSVSREKKESFPLTVTSAQKNPTAFYLCASRRTGTGEEYGAEAFFGQGTRLTVV.

The chain carries TRBV4-3 and TRBJ2-3, with 14 bases lining up with TRBD2. J gave up 4 bases and V 1 base, and 7 bases lay outside the gene matches. This CDR3 is built from 18 residues. Germline CDR1 LGHNA, CDR2 YSLEER. The CDR3, as DNA: TGCGCCAGCAGCCAAGGAGGGACTAGCGGGAGAAACGCAGATACGCAGTATTTT. Translation gives CASSQGGTSGRNADTQYF.

The chain joins TRBV5-4 to TRBJ2-7; no clear D. The V end lost 0 bases, the J end lost 3 bases, and 16 bases lay between the germline ends. The CDR3 runs to 16 residues. Germline CDR1 is SGHNT and CDR2 is YYREEE (reference sequence). The CDR3 here is CASSLVKNRAFYEQYF. The CDR3 bases are TGTGCCAGCAGCTTGGTAAAAAACAGAGCTTTCTACGAGCAGTACTTC.

This clone was recorded only once. The rearrangement uses TRBV15 and TRBJ1-5; TRBD1 might be the D (5 bases). The CDR3 consists of 17 residues. In germline, CDR1 is LNHNV, CDR2 YYDKDF (reference sequence). With 1 base removed from V and 6 bases from J, the gap between germline ends came to 19 bases. CDR3 loop: CATSRGPCQGRVQPQHF. The CDR3 nucleotides read TGTGCCACCAGCAGAGGCCCCTGTCAGGGAAGGGTTCAGCCCCAGCATTTT.

This sequence joins TRBV4-2 and TRBJ1-2; D is unresolved. Germline CDR1 and CDR2: LGHNA and YNFKEQ. V was clipped by 3 bases and J by 2 bases, with 1 base between them. The CDR3 extends over 11 amino acids. CDR3 nucleotides: TGTGCCAGCAGCCAGAACTATGGCTACACCTTC. The encoded protein is CASSQNYGYTF.

The chain employs TRBV11-3 and TRBJ2-6; the D is unclear. The germline V and J ends were trimmed by 6 bases and 0 bases, with 3 bases remaining between them. CDR1 is SGHNT and CDR2 is YENEEA in the germline V gene. The CDR3 has 13 residues. CDR3 bases: TGTGCCAGCAGTATCTCTGGGGCCAACGTCCTGACTTTC. This encodes CASSISGANVLTF.

The chain combines TRBV10-3 with TRBJ2-3; D not resolved. V was pared by 3 bases and J by 6 bases, with 4 bases between. The CDR3 sequence is 11 residues long. CDR1 ENHRY and CDR2 SYGVKD come from the germline V gene. CDR3 in DNA: TGTGCCATCAGTGATGGGGATACGCAGTATTTT. This gives the protein CAISDGDTQYF.

The rearrangement joins TRBV6-4 to TRBJ2-6; no reliable D call. The CDR3 loop spans 13 amino acids. The V gene's germline CDR1 is MRHNA and CDR2 SNTAGT. V lost 6 bases and J lost 4, with 7 bases in between. Here the CDR3 DNA reads TGTGCCAGCAGGCCCCCCGGGGCCAACGTCCTGACTTTC. The encoded protein is CASRPPGANVLTF.

This chain uses TRBV28 with TRBJ2-2; D is perhaps TRBD2 (6 bases). This CDR3 region has 17 residues. Trimming took off 1 base at V and 6 bases at J, with 18 bases between the two ends. Germline V CDR1 and CDR2: MDHEN, SYDVKM. The CDR3 nucleotides are TGTGCCAGCAGTTTATCCCCATGTGGGAGGACCTCCGGGGAGCTGTTTTTT. Translation: CASSLSPCGRTSGELFF.

There are a few counts of this clone. This chain joins TRBV14 and TRBJ2-3; 7 bases agree with TRBD1. In germline, CDR1 is SGHDN, CDR2 FVKESK. The CDR3 extends over 16 amino acids. V gave up 4 bases and J gave up 4 bases; unmatched junction bases: 11. The CDR3 loop is CASSLPHPDRPDTQYF. The CDR3 coding sequence is TGTGCCAGCAGCCTCCCCCACCCGGACAGGCCAGATACGCAGTATTTT.

This clone occurred once. J is TRBJ1-2 and V is TRBV4-3; D is ambiguous. Trimming took 0 bases from V and 4 from J, leaving 12 bases between them. The germline V gene has CDR1 LGHNA and CDR2 YSLEER. This CDR3 is 15 amino acids long. CDR3 region: CASSQDIGRTYGYTF. The CDR3 bases are TGCGCCAGCAGCCAAGATATCGGCAGGACCTATGGCTACACCTTC.

This sequence joins TRBV6-5 and TRBJ2-7; TRBD2 aligns across 9 bases. CDR3 size: 16 residues. Germline lookup yields CDR1 MNHEY and CDR2 SVGAGI. Trimming at V came to 1 base and at J to 5 bases, leaving 9 bases not matched to a gene. CDR3 amino acids: CASSYFGGRAIHEQYF. The CDR3 coding sequence is TGTGCCAGCAGTTACTTTGGCGGGAGGGCCATCCACGAGCAGTACTTC.

V is TRBV28 and J is TRBJ2-7; tentatively, D is TRBD1 or TRBD2 (5 bases each). CDR1 and CDR2 from the germline V gene are MDHEN and SYDVKM. The V gene lost 7 bases and the J gene lost 3 bases, with 16 bases spanning the gap. The CDR3 loop spans 14 amino acids. CDR3: CASTKTGDRYEQYF. The DNA of the CDR3 is TGTGCCAGCACCAAAACCGGGGACCGCTACGAGCAGTACTTC.

The chain couples TRBV4-3 to TRBJ2-7, with 10 bases identical to TRBD2. The ends lost 4 bases at V and 4 bases at J; junction bases unmatched: 16. In germline, CDR1 is LGHNA, CDR2 YSLEER. CDR3 length equals 18 residues. CDR3 DNA: TGCGCCAGCAGCCCACAAAGGGGGATAGCGGGAGGCGGTTACGAGCAGTACTTC. This codes for CASSPQRGIAGGGYEQYF.

The rearrangement links TRBV10-3 to TRBJ2-1; 11 bases are a match to TRBD2. Germline lookup yields CDR1 ENHRY and CDR2 SYGVKD. V was clipped by 3 bases and J by 1 base; unmatched bases: 5. This CDR3 region has 17 residues. CDR3 nucleotide sequence: TGTGCCATCAGTGATACTAGCGGGAGTAGATCCTACAATGAGCAGTTCTTC. It specifies CAISDTSGSRSYNEQFF.

The chain carries TRBV5-1 and TRBJ2-1; 9 bases align to TRBD2. V lost 4 bases, J lost 2 bases, and 7 bases stayed unmatched. Germline loops: CDR1 SGHRS, CDR2 YFSETQ. CDR3 length equals 16 residues. The CDR3 loop reads CASSPSSGTTYNEQFF. CDR3 sequence (DNA): TGCGCCAGCAGCCCTTCTAGCGGGACAACCTACAATGAGCAGTTCTTC.

The V call is TRBV29-1, the J call TRBJ2-1; 13 bases are shared with TRBD2. V shed 6 bases and J 9 bases; nucleotides not matched to a gene: 14. The CDR3 totals 16 residues. Germline loops: CDR1 SQVTM, CDR2 ANQGSEA. The CDR3 DNA reads as TGCAGCGTGGATTTCGGGACTAGCGGGATGGGTGGTGAGCAGTTCTTC. This sequence encodes CSVDFGTSGMGGEQFF.

The chain links TRBV30 to TRBJ1-2; 7 nucleotides match TRBD1. Germline CDR1 is GTSNPN and CDR2 is SVGIG (reference sequence). This CDR3 is built from 14 residues. The ends lost 3 bases at V and 0 bases at J; junction bases unmatched: 4. This CDR3 is CAWRGQTANYGYTF. In nucleotides, the CDR3 is TGTGCCTGGAGGGGACAGACAGCTAACTATGGCTACACCTTC.

The chain uses TRBV28 and TRBJ1-3; D is unresolved. This CDR3 comprises 11 residues. The V and J ends lost 8 bases and 1 base respectively, with 3 bases between them. CDR1 and CDR2 (germline): MDHEN, SYDVKM. CDR3 in amino acids: CASQSGNTIYF. The CDR3, as DNA: TGTGCCAGCCAGTCTGGAAACACCATATATTTT.

CDR3 nucleotide sequence: TGCGCCAGCAGCCTTGAAGAATGGGGACAGGGCTACGAGCAGTACTTC. Protein: CASSLEEWGQGYEQYF. The V call is TRBV4-3, the J call TRBJ2-7, with TRBD1 matching over 9 bases. The trim removed 4 bases at V and 3 bases at J, leaving 10 bases unmatched. This CDR3 has 16 residues. The germline CDR1 and CDR2 sequences are LGHNA and YSLEER.

This sequence joins TRBV28 and TRBJ2-7, with TRBD2 matching over 8 bases. J gave up 2 bases and V 5 bases, and 8 bases lay outside the gene matches. The CDR3 loop spans 15 amino acids. Germline V CDR1 and CDR2: MDHEN, SYDVKM. CDR3 sequence: CASSRIAGITYEQYF. The DNA of the CDR3 is TGTGCCAGCAGTCGCATAGCGGGGATAACCTACGAGCAGTACTTC.